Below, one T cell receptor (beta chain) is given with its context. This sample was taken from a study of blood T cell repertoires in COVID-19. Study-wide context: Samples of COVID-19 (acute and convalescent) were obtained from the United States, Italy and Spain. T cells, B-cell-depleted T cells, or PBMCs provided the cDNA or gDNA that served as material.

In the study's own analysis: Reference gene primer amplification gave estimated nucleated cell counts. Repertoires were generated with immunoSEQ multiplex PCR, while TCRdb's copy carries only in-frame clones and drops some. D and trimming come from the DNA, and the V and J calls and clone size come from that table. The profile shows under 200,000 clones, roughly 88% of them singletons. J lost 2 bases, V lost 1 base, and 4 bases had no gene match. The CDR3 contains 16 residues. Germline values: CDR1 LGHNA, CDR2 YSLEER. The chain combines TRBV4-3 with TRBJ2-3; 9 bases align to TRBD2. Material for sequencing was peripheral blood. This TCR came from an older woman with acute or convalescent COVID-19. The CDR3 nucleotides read TGCGCCAGCAGCCAAGGGTCTAGCGGGAACACAGATACGCAGTATTTT. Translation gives CASSQGSSGNTDTQYF.